These 9 T cell receptor beta chains originate from one sample sequenced in a study of Graves' ophthalmopathy and Graves' hyperthyroidism. TCR beta CDR3 amplification used RNA transcripts. Amplification began with first-round RT-PCR using HTBI primers, then second-round multiplex PCR was performed. TCRdb re-analysed the multiplex PCR reads in MiXCR, keeping a single row per CDR3 protein. The sample has around 1,200,000 distinct CDR3 sequences, about two fifths seen once. Specimen: peripheral blood or thyroid tissue (not recorded which). The origin of the receptors is an adult man with Graves' hyperthyroidism.

Only a few counts were recorded for this clonotype. This rearrangement joins TRBV5-1 to TRBJ1-2, with TRBD1 identical over 8 bases. The V segment lost 5 bases and the J segment 6 bases; nucleotides outside the gene matches: 3. The length of the CDR3 is 12 residues. Germline CDR1 is SGHRS and CDR2 is YFSETQ. CDR3 bases: TGCGCCAGCAGGCAGACAGGGGATGGCTACACCTTC. It encodes CASRQTGDGYTF.

This clonotype appeared many times. V usage is TRBV7-2 and J usage is TRBJ1-3, with 7 positions matching TRBD1. Germline loops: CDR1 SGHTA, CDR2 FQGNSA. CDR3 length: 16 amino acids. Germline trimming cut 6 bases from V and 4 bases from J; bases unmatched to any gene: 12. For the CDR3, the DNA is TGTGCCAGCAGTCTAAAACAGGGGTCTAGAGGAAACACCATATATTTT. Amino acid sequence: CASSLKQGSRGNTIYF.

In the case of this clonotype: Just one base apart from a much larger clone, this may be a read error. The J gene is TRBJ2-7, the V gene TRBV7-8; 9 bases are a match to TRBD2. This CDR3 spans 14 amino acids. The ends lost 4 bases at V and 5 bases at J; junction bases unmatched: 6. From germline, CDR1 is SGHVS and CDR2 FQNEAQ. In nucleotides, the CDR3 is TGTGCCAGCAGCTCGCGGGGGGGCTTCAACGAGCAGTACTTC. The encoded protein is CASSSRGGFNEQYF.

V is TRBV9 and J is TRBJ1-1; TRBD1 might be the D (6 bases). The V gene's germline CDR1 is SGDLS and CDR2 YYNGEE. The ends were cut back, 2 bases at V and 7 bases at J, with 21 bases in the middle. This CDR3 region has 16 residues. CDR3 sequence (DNA): TGTGCCAGCAGCGTTCTCGCCCAAGGGGGAACAAGTGAAGCTTTCTTT. This gives the protein CASSVLAQGGTSEAFF.

This chain links TRBV28 with TRBJ2-7; the match to TRBD1 covers 9 bases. Germline CDR1 and CDR2: MDHEN and SYDVKM. This CDR3 has 11 residues. V lost 5 bases to trimming and J lost 13 bases; unmatched junction nucleotides: 6. CDR3 protein: CASSVRQGVYF. DNA of the CDR3: TGTGCCAGCAGTGTAAGACAGGGGGTATACTTC.

In this sample, this clonotype turned up many times. The chain employs TRBV19 and TRBJ1-6; D may be TRBD1 (5 bases). V was pared by 4 bases and J by 14 bases, with 15 bases between. This CDR3 is 13 amino acids long. Germline-derived CDR1 and CDR2 are LNHDA and SQIVND (reference sequence). This chain's CDR3 is CASSNGRGETLHF. In DNA form, the CDR3 reads TGTGCCAGTAGTAACGGACGGGGGGAAACCCTCCACTTT.

This clonotype was detected ten times or more. The gene calls are TRBV12-3 or TRBV12-4 and TRBJ2-5, with D possibly matching TRBD2 (5 bases). The germline V and J ends were trimmed by 6 bases and 2 bases, with 10 bases remaining between them. CDR3 length: 13 amino acids. The CDR3 nucleotides read TGTGCCAGCAGGCGTTCGGGGCAAGAGACCCAGTACTTC. Translating it yields CASRRSGQETQYF.

The chain combines TRBV7-9 with TRBJ2-7; TRBD2 matches at 7 bases. The CDR3 is 12 residues long. Germline V gene sequence: CDR1 SEHNR, CDR2 FQNEAQ (reference sequence). Trimming removed 5 bases from V and 12 bases from J; junction bases left unmatched: 10. CDR3 nucleotides: TGTGCCAGCAGCATACCCGGGAGGCCCGGGTACTTC. Translated: CASSIPGRPGYF.

With respect to this clonotype: This sequence may be a read error, since a much larger clone differs from it by one base. The V gene is TRBV20-1, the J gene TRBJ1-1; TRBD1 might be the D (6 bases). Looked up from germline, CDR1 is DFQATT and CDR2 is SNEGSKA (reference sequence). This CDR3 has 16 residues. CDR3 bases: TGCAGTGCTAGAGATCGACAGAAACAAGGGGGGACTGAAGCTGTCTTT. Translated: CSARDRQKQGGTEAVF.